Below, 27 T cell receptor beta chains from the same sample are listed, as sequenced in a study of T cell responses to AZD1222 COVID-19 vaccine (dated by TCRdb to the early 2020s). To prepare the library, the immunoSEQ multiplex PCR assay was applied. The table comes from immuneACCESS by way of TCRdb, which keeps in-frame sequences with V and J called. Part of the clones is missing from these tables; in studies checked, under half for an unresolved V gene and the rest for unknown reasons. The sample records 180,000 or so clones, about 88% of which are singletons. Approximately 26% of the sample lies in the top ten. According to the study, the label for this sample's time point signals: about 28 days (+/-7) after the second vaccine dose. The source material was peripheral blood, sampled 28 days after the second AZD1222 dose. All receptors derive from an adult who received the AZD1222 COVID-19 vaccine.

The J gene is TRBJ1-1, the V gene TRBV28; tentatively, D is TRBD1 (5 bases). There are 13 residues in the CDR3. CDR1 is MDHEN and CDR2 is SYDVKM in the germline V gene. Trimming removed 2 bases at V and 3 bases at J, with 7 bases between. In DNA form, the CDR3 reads TGTGCCAGCAGTTTAGGGGGGGACACTGAAGCTTTCTTT. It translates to CASSLGGDTEAFF.

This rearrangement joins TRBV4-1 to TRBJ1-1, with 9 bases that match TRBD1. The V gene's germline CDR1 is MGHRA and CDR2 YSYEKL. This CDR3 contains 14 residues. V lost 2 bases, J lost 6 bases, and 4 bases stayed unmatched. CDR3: CASSQIQGAPEAFF. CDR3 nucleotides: TGCGCCAGCAGCCAAATACAGGGGGCCCCTGAAGCTTTCTTT.

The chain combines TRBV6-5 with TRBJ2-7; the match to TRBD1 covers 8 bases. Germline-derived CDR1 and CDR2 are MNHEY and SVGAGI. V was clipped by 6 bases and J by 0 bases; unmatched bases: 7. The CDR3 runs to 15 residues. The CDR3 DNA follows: TGTGCCAGCAGCCCCTTGGGACAGGCCTCCTACGAGCAGTACTTC. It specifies CASSPLGQASYEQYF.

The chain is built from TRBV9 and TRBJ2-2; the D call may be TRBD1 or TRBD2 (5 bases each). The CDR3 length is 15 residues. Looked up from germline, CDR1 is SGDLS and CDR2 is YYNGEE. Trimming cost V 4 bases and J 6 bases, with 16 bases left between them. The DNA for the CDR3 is TGTGCCAGCAGCCCCCAACCGGTGGGGGCCGGGGAGCTGTTTTTT. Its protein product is CASSPQPVGAGELFF.

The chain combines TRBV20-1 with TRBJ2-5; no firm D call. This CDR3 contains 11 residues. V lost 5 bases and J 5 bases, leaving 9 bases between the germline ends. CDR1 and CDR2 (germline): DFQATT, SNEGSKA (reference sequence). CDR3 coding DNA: TGCAGTGCTCCCGTAGGGGAGACCCAGTACTTC. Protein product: CSAPVGETQYF.

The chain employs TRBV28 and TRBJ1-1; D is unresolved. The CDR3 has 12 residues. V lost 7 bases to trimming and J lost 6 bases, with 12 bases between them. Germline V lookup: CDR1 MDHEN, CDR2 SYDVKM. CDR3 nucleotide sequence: TGTGCCAGCACCTTTAAGGGCTCTGAAGCTTTCTTT. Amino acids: CASTFKGSEAFF.

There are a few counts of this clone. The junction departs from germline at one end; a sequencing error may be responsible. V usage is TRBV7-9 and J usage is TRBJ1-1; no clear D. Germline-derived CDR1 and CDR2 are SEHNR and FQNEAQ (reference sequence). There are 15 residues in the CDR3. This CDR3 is CASSLAGRPNTEAFF. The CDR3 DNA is TGTGCCAGCAGCCTAGCTGGACGGCCTAACACTGAAGCTTTCTTT.

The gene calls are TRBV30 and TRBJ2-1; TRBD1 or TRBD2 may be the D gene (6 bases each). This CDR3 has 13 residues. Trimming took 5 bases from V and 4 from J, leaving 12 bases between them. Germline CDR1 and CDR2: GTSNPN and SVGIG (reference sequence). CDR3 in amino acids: CAWEGGFYNEQFF. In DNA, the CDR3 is TGTGCCTGGGAGGGGGGTTTTTACAATGAGCAGTTCTTC.

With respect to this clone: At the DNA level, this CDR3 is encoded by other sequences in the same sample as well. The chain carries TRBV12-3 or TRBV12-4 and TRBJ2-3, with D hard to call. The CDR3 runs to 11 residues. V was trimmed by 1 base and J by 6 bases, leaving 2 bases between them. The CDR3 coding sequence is TGTGCCAGCAGTTTAGGGGATACGCAGTATTTT. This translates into CASSLGDTQYF.

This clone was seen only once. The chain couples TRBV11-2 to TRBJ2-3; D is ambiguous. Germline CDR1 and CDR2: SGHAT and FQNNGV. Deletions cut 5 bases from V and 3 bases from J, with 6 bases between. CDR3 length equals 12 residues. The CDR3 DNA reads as TGTGCCAGCAGCCCAACAACAGATACGCAGTATTTT. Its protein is CASSPTTDTQYF.

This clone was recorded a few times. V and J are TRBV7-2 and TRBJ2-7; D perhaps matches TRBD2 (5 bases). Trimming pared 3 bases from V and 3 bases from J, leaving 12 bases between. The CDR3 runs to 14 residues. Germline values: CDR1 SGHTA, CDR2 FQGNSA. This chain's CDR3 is CASSFQVGVYEQYF. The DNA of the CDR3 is TGTGCCAGCAGCTTTCAGGTGGGAGTCTACGAGCAGTACTTC. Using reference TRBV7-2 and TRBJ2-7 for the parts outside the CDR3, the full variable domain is GAGVSQSPSNKVTEKGKDVELRCDPISGHTALYWYRQSLGQGLEFLIYFQGNSAPDKSGLPSDRFSAERTGGSVSTLTIQRTQQEDSAVYLCASSFQVGVYEQYFGPGTRLTVT.

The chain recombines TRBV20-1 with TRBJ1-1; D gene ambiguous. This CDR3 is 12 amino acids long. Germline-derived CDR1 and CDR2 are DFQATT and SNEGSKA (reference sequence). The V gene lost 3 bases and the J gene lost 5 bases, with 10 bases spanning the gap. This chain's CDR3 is CSASSWRTEAFF. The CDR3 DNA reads TGCAGTGCTAGTAGCTGGAGGACTGAAGCTTTCTTT.

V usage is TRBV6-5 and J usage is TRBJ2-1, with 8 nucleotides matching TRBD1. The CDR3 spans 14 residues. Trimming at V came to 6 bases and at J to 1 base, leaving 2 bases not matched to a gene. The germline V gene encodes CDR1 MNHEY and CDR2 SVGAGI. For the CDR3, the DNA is TGTGCCAGCAGAACAGGGGGGTCCTACAATGAGCAGTTCTTC. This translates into CASRTGGSYNEQFF.

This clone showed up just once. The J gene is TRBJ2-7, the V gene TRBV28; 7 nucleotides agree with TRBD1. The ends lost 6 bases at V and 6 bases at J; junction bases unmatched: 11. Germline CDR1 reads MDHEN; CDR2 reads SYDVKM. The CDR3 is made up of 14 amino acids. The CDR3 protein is CASRTDRVRLEQYF. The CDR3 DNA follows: TGTGCCAGCAGAACCGACAGGGTCCGCCTCGAGCAGTACTTC.

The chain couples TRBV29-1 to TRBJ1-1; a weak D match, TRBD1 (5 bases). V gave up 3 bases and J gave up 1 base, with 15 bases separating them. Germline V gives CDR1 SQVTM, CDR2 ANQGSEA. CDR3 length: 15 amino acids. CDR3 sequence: CSVERTRSGNTEAFF. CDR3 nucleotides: TGCAGCGTTGAGAGGACACGCTCGGGGAACACTGAAGCTTTCTTT.

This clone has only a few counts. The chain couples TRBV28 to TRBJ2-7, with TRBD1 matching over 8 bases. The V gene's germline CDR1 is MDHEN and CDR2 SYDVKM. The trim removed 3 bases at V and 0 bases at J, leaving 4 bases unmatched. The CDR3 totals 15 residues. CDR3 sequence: CASSFPDRDSYEQYF. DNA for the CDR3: TGTGCCAGCAGTTTCCCGGACAGGGACTCCTACGAGCAGTACTTC. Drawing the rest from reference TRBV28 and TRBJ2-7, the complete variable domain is DVKVTQSSRYLVKRTGEKVFLECVQDMDHENMFWYRQDPGLGLRLIYFSYDVKMKEKGDIPEGYSVSREKKERFSLILESASTNQTSMYLCASSFPDRDSYEQYFGPGTRLTVT.

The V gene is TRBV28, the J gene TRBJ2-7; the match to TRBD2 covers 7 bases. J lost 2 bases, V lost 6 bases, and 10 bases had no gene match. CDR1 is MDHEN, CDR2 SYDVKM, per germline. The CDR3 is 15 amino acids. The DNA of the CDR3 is TGTGCCAGCAGCCTAACTGCTAGCGGCACCTACGAGCAGTACTTC. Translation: CASSLTASGTYEQYF.

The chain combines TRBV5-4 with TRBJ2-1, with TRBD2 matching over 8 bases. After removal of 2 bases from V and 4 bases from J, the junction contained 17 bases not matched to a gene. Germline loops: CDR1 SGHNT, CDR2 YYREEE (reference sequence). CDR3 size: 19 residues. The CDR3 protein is CASSFYLSGRGRRYNEQFF. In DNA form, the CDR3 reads TGTGCCAGCAGCTTCTACCTCTCGGGGCGCGGGAGGAGGTACAATGAGCAGTTCTTC.

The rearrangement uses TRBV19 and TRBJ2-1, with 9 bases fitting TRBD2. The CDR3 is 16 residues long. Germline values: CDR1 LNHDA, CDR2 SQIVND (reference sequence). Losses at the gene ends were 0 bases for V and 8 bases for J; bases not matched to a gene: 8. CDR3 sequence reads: CASSIESSGSFDEQFF. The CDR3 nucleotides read TGTGCCAGTAGTATAGAAAGTAGCGGGAGCTTCGATGAGCAGTTCTTC.

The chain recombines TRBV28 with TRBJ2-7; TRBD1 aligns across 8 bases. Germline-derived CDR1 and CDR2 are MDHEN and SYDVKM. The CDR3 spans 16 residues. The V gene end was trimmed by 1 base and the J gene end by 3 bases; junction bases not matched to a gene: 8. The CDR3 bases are TGTGCCAGCAGTTTATCTGGAGATGACAGGGGCTACGAGCAGTACTTC. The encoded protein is CASSLSGDDRGYEQYF.

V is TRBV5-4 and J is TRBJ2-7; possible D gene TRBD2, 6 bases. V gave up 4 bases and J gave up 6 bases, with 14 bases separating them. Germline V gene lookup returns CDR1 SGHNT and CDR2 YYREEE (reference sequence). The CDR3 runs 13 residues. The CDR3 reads CASSPVGGSEQYF. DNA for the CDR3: TGTGCCAGCAGCCCGGTTGGGGGGAGCGAGCAGTACTTC.

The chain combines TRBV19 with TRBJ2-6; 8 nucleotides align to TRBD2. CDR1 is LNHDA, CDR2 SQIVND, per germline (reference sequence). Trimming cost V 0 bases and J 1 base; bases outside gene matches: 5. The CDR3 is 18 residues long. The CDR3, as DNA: TGTGCCAGTAGTATAGAGGTCTTAGCGGGGTCTGGGGCCAACGTCCTGACTTTC. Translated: CASSIEVLAGSGANVLTF.

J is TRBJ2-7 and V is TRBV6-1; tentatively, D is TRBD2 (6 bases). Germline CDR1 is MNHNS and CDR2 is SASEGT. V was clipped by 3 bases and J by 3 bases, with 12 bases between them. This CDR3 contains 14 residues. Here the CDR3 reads CASSDRETNYEQYF. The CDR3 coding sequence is TGTGCCAGCAGTGACCGGGAGACAAACTACGAGCAGTACTTC.

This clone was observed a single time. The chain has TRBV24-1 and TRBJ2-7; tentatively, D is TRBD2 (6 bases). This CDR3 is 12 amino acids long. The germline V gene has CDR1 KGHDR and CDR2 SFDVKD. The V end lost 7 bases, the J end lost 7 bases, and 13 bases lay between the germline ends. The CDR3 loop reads CATSHDGGEQYF. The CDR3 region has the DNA TGTGCCACCAGCCACGACGGGGGAGAGCAGTACTTC.

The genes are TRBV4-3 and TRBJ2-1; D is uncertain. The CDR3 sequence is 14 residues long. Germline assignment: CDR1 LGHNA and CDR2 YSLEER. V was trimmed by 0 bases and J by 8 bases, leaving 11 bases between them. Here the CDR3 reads CASSQDAVVYEQFF. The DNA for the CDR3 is TGCGCCAGCAGCCAAGATGCCGTCGTCTATGAGCAGTTCTTC.

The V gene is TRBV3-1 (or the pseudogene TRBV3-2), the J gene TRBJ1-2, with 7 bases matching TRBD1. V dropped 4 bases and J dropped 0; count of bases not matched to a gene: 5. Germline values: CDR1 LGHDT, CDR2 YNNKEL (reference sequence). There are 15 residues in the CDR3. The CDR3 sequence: CASSLTGAANYGYTF. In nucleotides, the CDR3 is TGTGCCAGCAGCCTTACAGGGGCGGCTAACTATGGCTACACCTTC.

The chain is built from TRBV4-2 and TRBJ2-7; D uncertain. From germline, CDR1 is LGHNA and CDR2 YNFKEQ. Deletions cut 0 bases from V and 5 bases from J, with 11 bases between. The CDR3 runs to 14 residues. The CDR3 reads CASSQDRRLDEQYF. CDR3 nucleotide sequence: TGTGCCAGCAGCCAAGATCGGCGTCTTGACGAGCAGTACTTC.